What follows describes a single TCR beta chain. Measured with immunoSEQ multiplex PCR; TCRdb has only the in-frame clones, and not every one. The sample consists of about 250,000 clones, roughly nine tenths of them appearing once. This entry is derived from a study of cytomegalovirus exposure and HLA in healthy donors. The sample comprised PBMCs. The clonotype was recovered from a young man in good health and CMV-seropositive.

CDR3 coding DNA: TGTGCCAGCAGCTTACGGGGCGGGAGAAACCGTAATGAGCAGTTCTTC. Its translation: CASSLRGGRNRNEQFF. The chain combines TRBV11-2 with TRBJ2-1; TRBD2 matches 7 bases. CDR3 length: 16 amino acids. The germline V gene encodes CDR1 SGHAT and CDR2 FQNNGV. The J segment lost 7 bases and the V segment lost 2 bases, leaving 11 bases of the junction unmatched.